One sample yielded the 25 T cell receptor beta chains listed below, sequenced in a study of T cell responses to AZD1222 COVID-19 vaccine. Clones were sequenced by immunoSEQ multiplex PCR, and TCRdb holds only the in-frame ones, with some missing. This sample carries some 150,000 clones, approximately 89% of them seen once, and the ten largest clones take 2% to 2.5%. Sequencing was performed on peripheral blood, taken on day 0 of AZD1222 vaccination. The receptors here all came from an adult in good health.

This chain links TRBV7-2 with TRBJ2-1, with 9 bases identical to TRBD1. V lost 5 bases to trimming and J lost 8 bases; unmatched junction nucleotides: 10. CDR1 and CDR2 (germline): SGHTA, FQGNSA. The CDR3 loop spans 15 amino acids. CDR3 nucleotides: TGTGCCAGCAGCGAATATCGGACAGGGGTCTATGAGCAGTTCTTC. This gives the protein CASSEYRTGVYEQFF.

The J gene is TRBJ2-5, the V gene TRBV29-1, with a tentative D call TRBD1 (7 bases). V was clipped by 7 bases and J by 5 bases, with 8 bases between them. The CDR3 loop spans 10 amino acids. Germline V CDR1 and CDR2: SQVTM, ANQGSEA. CDR3 DNA sequence: TGCAGCGCAGGGGGGGAGACCCAGTACTTC. Protein: CSAGGETQYF.

A few counts support this clone. The chain links TRBV18 to TRBJ2-7, with 7 positions matching TRBD1. The CDR3 totals 13 residues. Unmatched junction bases numbered 5, after V lost 4 bases and J lost 5 bases. CDR1 and CDR2 from the germline V gene are KGHSH and LQKENI. The CDR3 reads CASSRQGGHEQYF. The CDR3, as DNA: TGTGCCAGCTCACGACAGGGTGGCCACGAGCAGTACTTC.

J is TRBJ1-2 and V is TRBV12-3 or TRBV12-4, with a tentative D call TRBD1 (5 bases). V was trimmed by 6 bases and J by 4 bases, leaving 12 bases between them. CDR3 length: 13 amino acids. The CDR3 nucleotides are TGTGCCAGCAGCTCGGGGGTTCCCTATGGCTACACCTTC. The encoded protein is CASSSGVPYGYTF.

The chain recombines TRBV6-1 with TRBJ1-4; D not resolved. Trimming shortened V by 3 bases and J by 7 bases, and 12 bases separated the two germline ends. The CDR3 length is 14 residues. The germline V gene encodes CDR1 MNHNS and CDR2 SASEGT. CDR3 coding DNA: TGTGCCAGCAGTGATCGGCGGTCCGGTGAAAAACTGTTTTTT. Protein: CASSDRRSGEKLFF.

The chain recombines TRBV7-8 with TRBJ2-1; D might be TRBD2 (6 bases). Trimming stripped 3 bases from V and 9 bases from J, with 12 bases between. The CDR3 loop spans 13 amino acids. Germline V gene data show CDR1 as SGHVS and CDR2 as FQNEAQ. The CDR3 bases are TGTGCCAGCAGCTTGCCAGAACTAGCTGAGCAGTTCTTC. Translation: CASSLPELAEQFF.

The V call is TRBV2, the J call TRBJ2-1, with 10 bases identical to TRBD2. The CDR3 has 16 amino acids. The V segment lost 7 bases and the J segment 4 bases; nucleotides outside the gene matches: 10. Germline assignment: CDR1 SNHLY and CDR2 FYNNEI. Written as DNA, the CDR3 is TGTGCCAGCAAAGACACCGGGACTAGCGCATACAATGAGCAGTTCTTC. Residues: CASKDTGTSAYNEQFF.

The V and J genes are TRBV9 and TRBJ2-7; TRBD2 might be the D (6 bases). In germline, CDR1 is SGDLS, CDR2 YYNGEE. V lost 0 bases and J 3 bases, leaving 16 bases between the germline ends. The CDR3 loop spans 16 amino acids. The CDR3 DNA is TGTGCCAGCAGCGTAGGGTTCGGGAGACAGCACTACGAGCAGTACTTC. Its protein is CASSVGFGRQHYEQYF.

The CDR3 bases are TGTGCTAGTGGTTCGCGCCGGGACAACAATCAGCCCCAGCATTTT. This encodes CASGSRRDNNQPQHF. The chain recombines TRBV12-5 with TRBJ1-5; tentatively, D is TRBD1 (6 bases). Germline V gene sequence: CDR1 LGHNT, CDR2 FRNRAP. Trimming left V 4 bases short and J 3 bases short, with 13 bases between. There are 15 residues in the CDR3. Using reference TRBV12-5 and TRBJ1-5 for the parts outside the CDR3, the full variable domain is DARVTQTPRHKVTEMGQEVTMRCQPILGHNTVFWYRQTMMQGLELLAYFRNRAPLDDSGMPKDRFSAEMPDATLATLKIQPSEPRDSAVYFCASGSRRDNNQPQHFGDGTRLSIL.

This chain uses TRBV6-6 with TRBJ2-7, with TRBD1 as a possible D gene (6 bases). V lost 5 bases, J lost 3 bases, and 14 bases lay in between. The CDR3 totals 14 residues. Germline CDR1 reads MNHNY; CDR2 reads SVGAGI (reference sequence). The CDR3 is CASSPTGKNYEQYF. Here the CDR3 DNA reads TGTGCCAGCAGTCCCACAGGGAAAAACTACGAGCAGTACTTC.

Only one count was recorded for this clone. This chain connects TRBV7-3 to TRBJ2-1; 7 nucleotides align to TRBD2. J lost 5 bases, V lost 5 bases, and 9 bases had no gene match. Per germline, CDR1 SGHTA and CDR2 FQGTGA. The CDR3 runs 15 residues. The CDR3: CASSPWGRGDNEQFF. CDR3 nucleotides: TGTGCCAGCAGCCCTTGGGGGAGGGGCGACAATGAGCAGTTCTTC. Combining the CDR3 with reference TRBV7-3 and TRBJ2-1 gives the whole variable domain GAGVSQTPSNKVTEKGKYVELRCDPISGHTALYWYRQSLGQGPEFLIYFQGTGAADDSGLPNDRFFAVRPEGSVSTLKIQRTERGDSAVYLCASSPWGRGDNEQFFGPGTRLTVL.

V is TRBV11-2 and J is TRBJ1-5; no clear D gene. Germline CDR1 reads SGHAT; CDR2 reads FQNNGV. The CDR3 extends over 12 amino acids. The germline V and J ends were trimmed by 4 bases and 5 bases, with 6 bases remaining between them. CDR3 nucleotides: TGTGCCAGCAGCTCCGCGGATCAGCCCCAGCATTTT. Its translation is CASSSADQPQHF.

This clone was seen only a few times. The J gene is TRBJ1-5, the V gene TRBV30; 8 bases map to TRBD1. This CDR3 is built from 13 residues. CDR1 GTSNPN and CDR2 SVGIG come from the germline V gene (reference sequence). J was trimmed by 4 bases and V by 2 bases; bases with no gene match: 1. CDR3 residues: CAWSTGGNQPQHF. In DNA, the CDR3 is TGTGCCTGGAGTACAGGGGGAAATCAGCCCCAGCATTTT. The complete variable domain, with remaining parts taken from reference TRBV30 and TRBJ1-5, reads SQTIHQWPATLVQPVGSPLSLECTVEGTSNPNLYWYRQAAGRGLQLLFYSVGIGQISSEVPQNLSASRPQDRQFILSSKKLLLSDSGFYLCAWSTGGNQPQHFGDGTRLSIL.

V and J are TRBV6-5 and TRBJ2-3; 7 bases agree with TRBD2. V gave up 2 bases and J gave up 9 bases; unmatched junction bases: 5. The CDR3 extends over 13 amino acids. Germline V gene sequence: CDR1 MNHEY, CDR2 SVGAGI. DNA for the CDR3: TGTGCCAGCAGTTACGGTTCGGGAGGAACGCAGTATTTT. It specifies CASSYGSGGTQYF.

The chain links TRBV28 to TRBJ1-2; tentatively, D is TRBD1 (5 bases). Germline lookup yields CDR1 MDHEN and CDR2 SYDVKM. The V end lost 7 bases, the J end lost 0 bases, and 12 bases lay between the germline ends. This CDR3 comprises 14 residues. The CDR3 nucleotides read TGTGCCAGCACGGGGGGTACCACTAACTATGGCTACACCTTC. Amino acid sequence: CASTGGTTNYGYTF.

The chain's CDR3 is CASSLGRGGNTEAFF. The CDR3 DNA is TGTGCCAGCAGCTTAGGCAGGGGAGGGAACACTGAAGCTTTCTTT. V gene TRBV5-6 combines with J gene TRBJ1-1; D might be TRBD1 (6 bases). V lost 2 bases to trimming and J lost 1 base, with 12 bases between them. CDR1 SGHDT and CDR2 YYEEEE come from the germline V gene. The CDR3 totals 15 residues.

This clone appeared a single time. CDR3 sequence: CAWSGDSPRNTIYF. The CDR3 nucleotides read TGTGCCTGGAGTGGGGACAGCCCTAGAAACACCATATATTTT. The rearrangement links TRBV30 to TRBJ1-3, with TRBD1 matching 7 bases. CDR3 length equals 14 residues. J gave up 5 bases and V 1 base, and 5 bases lay outside the gene matches. Germline V gives CDR1 GTSNPN, CDR2 SVGIG (reference sequence).

The genes are TRBV5-1 and TRBJ2-1, with TRBD2 as a possible D gene (5 bases). The V and J ends lost 4 bases and 5 bases respectively, with 19 bases between them. Looked up from germline, CDR1 is SGHRS and CDR2 is YFSETQ. The CDR3 spans 16 residues. The CDR3 here is CASSAYPGFTNNEQFF. CDR3 nucleotides: TGCGCCAGCAGCGCCTACCCGGGATTCACAAACAATGAGCAGTTCTTC.

This clone was seen only once. This chain links TRBV5-5 with TRBJ1-3, with TRBD1 matching over 8 bases. The CDR3 length is 16 residues. Germline CDR1 and CDR2: SGHKS and YYEKEE (reference sequence). V lost 4 bases to trimming and J lost 0 bases; unmatched junction nucleotides: 6. The DNA of the CDR3 is TGTGCCAGCAGCCCTTGGACAGGGAGCTCTGGAAACACCATATATTTT. Amino acid sequence: CASSPWTGSSGNTIYF.

This clone was recorded only once. The chain combines TRBV18 with TRBJ1-5; D call uncertain. V shed 5 bases and J shed 7 bases, with 12 bases lying between them. In germline, CDR1 is KGHSH, CDR2 LQKENI. The CDR3 is 13 amino acids. The CDR3 nucleotides read TGTGCCAGCTCAACGTCGTCTGTGCAGCCCCAGCATTTT. Protein sequence: CASSTSSVQPQHF.

The V gene is TRBV7-9, the J gene TRBJ1-1, with D unclear. Germline V gene data show CDR1 as SEHNR and CDR2 as FQNEAQ (reference sequence). The V end was cut by 3 bases, the J end by 7 bases, with 12 bases between. The CDR3 is made up of 13 amino acids. The CDR3 region has the DNA TGTGCCAGCAGCTTCCCGAGCCCGAGTGAAGCTTTCTTT. Protein product: CASSFPSPSEAFF.

This chain joins TRBV24-1 and TRBJ2-3; 10 nucleotides align to TRBD2. The CDR3 is made up of 17 amino acids. After removal of 3 bases from V and 2 bases from J, the junction contained 7 bases not matched to a gene. The germline CDR1 and CDR2 sequences are KGHDR and SFDVKD. The CDR3 DNA sequence: TGTGCCACCAGTGATCGCGGACTAGCGGACATCACAGATACGCAGTATTTT. This encodes CATSDRGLADITDTQYF.

The chain links TRBV9 to TRBJ2-5; D gene unclear. The CDR3 totals 13 residues. The ends were cut back, 7 bases at V and 1 base at J, with 11 bases in the middle. Germline V gives CDR1 SGDLS, CDR2 YYNGEE. CDR3 in amino acids: CASAPARQETQYF. The CDR3 DNA reads as TGTGCCAGCGCTCCAGCACGCCAAGAGACCCAGTACTTC. Full variable domain (outside the CDR3, taken from reference TRBV9 and TRBJ2-5): DSGVTQTPKHLITATGQRVTLRCSPRSGDLSVYWYQQSLDQGLQFLIQYYNGEERAKGNILERFSAQQFPDLHSELNLSSLELGDSALYFCASAPARQETQYFGPGTRLLVL.

The chain employs TRBV5-1 and TRBJ2-7; 7 bases match TRBD1. V lost 6 bases, J lost 3 bases, and 9 bases stayed unmatched. The germline V gene encodes CDR1 SGHRS and CDR2 YFSETQ. This CDR3 region has 14 residues. In nucleotides, the CDR3 is TGCGCCAGCACGCCGGGACAGAGTTACTACGAGCAGTACTTC. It specifies CASTPGQSYYEQYF.

The V call is TRBV6-5, the J call TRBJ2-1; 11 positions match TRBD2. This CDR3 is built from 14 residues. Germline V lookup: CDR1 MNHEY, CDR2 SVGAGI. J lost 9 bases, V lost 4 bases, and 5 bases had no gene match. In DNA form, the CDR3 reads TGTGCCAGCAGTTTAGCGGGAGGGCCACGTGAGCAGTTCTTC. It translates to CASSLAGGPREQFF.